Given below is one TCR beta chain in context. Antigen specificity is unknown. The data derive from a study of OX40 agonist ivuxolimab in advanced cancers. Sequenced by immunoSEQ multiplex PCR; TCRdb stores in-frame clones only, minus some. The sample records approximately 71,000 clones, about 93% being singletons. Notes on the study in general: Relatively little clonal expansion, among the lowest observed, appeared in partial responders at 0.1-3.0 mg/kg. Clonal expansion was seen in CD4+ and CD8+ blood T cells by week 6 at 0.1 to 3.0 mg/kg. Several nonresponders also turned out to have low normalized T-cell clonal expansion.

V trimming: 0 bases; J trimming: 5 bases; junction bases outside the gene matches: 2. In germline, CDR1 is MNHEY, CDR2 SVGAGI. The CDR3 runs 15 residues. The sample in question was CD4+ or CD8+ T cells sorted from blood, obtained in a trial of the OX40 agonist ivuxolimab. This receptor was identified in an adult with an advanced solid tumor such as melanoma, head and neck, liver or kidney cancer. V is TRBV6-5 and J is TRBJ2-3; 10 positions match TRBD2. Here the CDR3 DNA reads TGTGCCAGCAGTTACTCTCTAGCGGGGGTAGATACGCAGTATTTT. Translated: CASSYSLAGVDTQYF.